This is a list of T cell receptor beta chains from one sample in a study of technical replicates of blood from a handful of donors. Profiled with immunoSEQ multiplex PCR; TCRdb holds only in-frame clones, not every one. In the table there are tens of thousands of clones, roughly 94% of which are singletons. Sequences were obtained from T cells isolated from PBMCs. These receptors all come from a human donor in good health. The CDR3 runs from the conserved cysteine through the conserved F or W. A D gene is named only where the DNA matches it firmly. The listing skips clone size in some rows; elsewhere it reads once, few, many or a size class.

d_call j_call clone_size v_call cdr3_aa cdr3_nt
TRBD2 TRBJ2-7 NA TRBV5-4 CASSRTSGGAYEQYF TGTGCCAGCAGCCGGACTAGCGGGGGGGCCTACGAGCAGTACTTC
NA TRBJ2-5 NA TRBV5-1 CASSPQGKVETQYF TGCGCCAGCAGCCCCCAGGGGAAAGTGGAGACCCAGTACTTC
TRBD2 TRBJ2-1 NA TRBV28 CASSLAGPRYNEQFF TGTGCCAGCAGTCTAGCGGGCCCGCGCTACAATGAGCAGTTCTTC
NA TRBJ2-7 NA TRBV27 CASSLLGDEQYF TGTGCCAGCAGTTTATTAGGGGACGAGCAGTACTTC
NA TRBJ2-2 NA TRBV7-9 CASSRGQSLNTGELFF TGTGCCAGCAGCCGCGGACAGTCTTTGAACACCGGGGAGCTGTTTTTT
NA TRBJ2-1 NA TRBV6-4 CASGPMPPSNEQFF TGTGCCAGCGGTCCAATGCCCCCCAGCAATGAGCAGTTCTTC
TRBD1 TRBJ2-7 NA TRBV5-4 CASSYRDRGSEQYF TGTGCCAGCAGCTACCGGGACAGGGGGAGCGAGCAGTACTTC
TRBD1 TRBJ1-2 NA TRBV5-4 CASSLDRGVGYTF TGTGCCAGCAGCTTGGACAGGGGAGTTGGCTACACCTTC
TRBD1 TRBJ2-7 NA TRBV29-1 CSVLGDRELYEQYF TGCAGCGTTCTTGGGGACAGGGAGCTCTACGAGCAGTACTTC
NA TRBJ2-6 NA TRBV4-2 CASSQEAFSGANVLTF TGTGCCAGCAGCCAAGAGGCTTTCTCTGGGGCCAACGTCCTGACTTTC
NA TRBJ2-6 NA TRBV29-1 CSALSGANVLTF TGCAGCGCCCTCTCTGGGGCCAACGTCCTGACTTTC
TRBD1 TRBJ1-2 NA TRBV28 CASSLMGQGTGYTF TGTGCCAGCAGTTTAATGGGACAGGGGACCGGCTACACCTTC
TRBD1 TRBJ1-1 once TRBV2 CASRGQGNTEAFF TGTGCCAGCAGGGGACAGGGTAACACTGAAGCTTTCTTT
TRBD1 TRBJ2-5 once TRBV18 CASSPTTGAKTQYF TGTGCCAGCTCGCCCACTACAGGGGCGAAGACCCAGTACTTC